These 28 T cell receptor beta chains share one sample of origin, sequenced in a study. Each CDR3 protein is one row after TCRdb ran MiXCR on the RT-PCR reads. This sample carries approximately 720,000 distinct CDR3 sequences, 14% of them seen once, and the ten largest clones take about 3.9%. The source material was memory CD4+ T cells from blood. The receptors derive from a female donor in good health, serving as a healthy control.

V is TRBV28 and J is TRBJ1-4; no reliable D call. Germline V gives CDR1 MDHEN, CDR2 SYDVKM. This CDR3 region has 14 residues. The ends were cut back, 5 bases at V and 8 bases at J, with 15 bases in the middle. CDR3 protein: CASSPPTAYEKLFF. The CDR3, as DNA: TGTGCCAGCAGTCCCCCCACGGCGTACGAAAAACTGTTTTTT.

The V call is TRBV20-1, the J call TRBJ2-1; TRBD2 aligns across 9 bases. With 6 bases clipped from V and 5 bases from J, the junction kept 11 bases outside the gene matches. CDR1 and CDR2 (germline): DFQATT, SNEGSKA (reference sequence). CDR3 length: 15 amino acids. CDR3 sequence (DNA): TGCAGTGCCAACCCGCCGGGACTAGCCCACAATGAGCAGTTCTTC. This gives the protein CSANPPGLAHNEQFF.

This clonotype was seen a few times. This sequence joins TRBV5-7 and TRBJ1-1; a possible D gene is TRBD1 (6 bases). TRBV5-7 is an ORF, with its function uncertain. The ends were cut back, 7 bases at V and 0 bases at J, with 10 bases in the middle. This CDR3 region has 13 residues. Here the CDR3 reads CASHRAMNTEAFF. The CDR3, as DNA: TGTGCCAGCCACAGGGCCATGAACACTGAAGCTTTCTTT.

The V call is TRBV2, the J call TRBJ2-3; 9 nucleotides match TRBD2. The CDR3 contains 17 residues. The germline gives CDR1 SNHLY, CDR2 FYNNEI. V dropped 6 bases and J dropped 6; count of bases not matched to a gene: 16. The DNA for the CDR3 is TGTGCCAGCAGGCCCCCAGTGGGGCGGGAGGGCCCGGATACGCAGTATTTT. It is translated as CASRPPVGREGPDTQYF.

This clonotype was detected ten times or more. The chain is built from TRBV27 and TRBJ2-2; possible D gene TRBD2, 5 bases. V was trimmed by 8 bases and J by 0 bases, leaving 13 bases between them. CDR3 size: 15 residues. CDR1 and CDR2 (germline): MNHEY, SMNVEV (reference sequence). CDR3 protein: CASPGEQSNTGELFF. The CDR3 nucleotides read TGTGCCAGCCCCGGGGAACAATCGAACACCGGGGAGCTGTTTTTT.

The chain uses TRBV3-1 and TRBJ1-2; D uncertain. V dropped 0 bases and J dropped 8 bases, with 16 bases sitting between them. The CDR3 is made up of 15 amino acids. CDR1 is LGHDT, CDR2 YNNKEL, per germline (reference sequence). The CDR3 spells CASSQDSRGWEGYTF. The CDR3 coding sequence is TGTGCCAGCAGCCAAGATAGCCGGGGTTGGGAAGGCTACACCTTC.

Written as DNA, the CDR3 is TGTGCCAGCAGCTCGGGCCCCCTAGCGGGGGGGCGCAATGAGCAGTTCTTC. Translating gives CASSSGPLAGGRNEQFF. This sequence joins TRBV5-6 and TRBJ2-1, with TRBD2 matching 12 bases. Trimming cost V 3 bases and J 6 bases; bases outside gene matches: 10. The CDR3 spans 17 residues. Germline CDR1 SGHDT, CDR2 YYEEEE.

V is TRBV28 and J is TRBJ1-5; the match to TRBD1 covers 8 bases. The germline V gene has CDR1 MDHEN and CDR2 SYDVKM. The CDR3 loop spans 14 amino acids. V gave up 6 bases and J gave up 7 bases; unmatched junction bases: 8. For the CDR3, the DNA is TGTGCCAGCAGAACGGACAGGGATCGACAGCCCCAGCATTTT. Protein sequence: CASRTDRDRQPQHF.

This clonotype was recorded many times. The V gene is TRBV29-1, the J gene TRBJ2-3, with TRBD2 identical over 8 bases. This CDR3 has 14 amino acids. The V gene end was trimmed by 5 bases and the J gene end by 0 bases; junction bases not matched to a gene: 4. Germline values: CDR1 SQVTM, CDR2 ANQGSEA. This CDR3 reads CSVSGTRSTDTQYF. The CDR3 DNA follows: TGCAGCGTTTCCGGGACTAGGAGCACAGATACGCAGTATTTT.

This clonotype was observed a few times. The V gene is TRBV10-3, the J gene TRBJ1-2; D gene ambiguous. V gave up 4 bases and J gave up 7 bases, with 16 bases separating them. CDR1 is ENHRY, CDR2 SYGVKD, per germline. This CDR3 contains 14 residues. CDR3 amino acids: CAISGISDAPGYTF. The CDR3 nucleotides are TGTGCCATCAGTGGGATCTCGGACGCCCCTGGCTACACCTTC.

This clonotype appeared many times. Here the CDR3 DNA reads TGTGCCAGCAGGCACCCCTTCGACAGGGCTAACATTCAGTACTTC. It translates to CASRHPFDRANIQYF. The gene calls are TRBV6-2 or TRBV6-3 and TRBJ2-4, with TRBD1 matching 7 bases. The J segment lost 7 bases and the V segment lost 6 bases, leaving 12 bases of the junction unmatched. Germline CDR1 MNHEY, CDR2 SVGEGT. The CDR3 length is 15 residues.

This chain uses TRBV5-1 with TRBJ2-2; TRBD2 aligns across 10 bases. Trimming at V came to 7 bases and at J to 3 bases, leaving 9 bases not matched to a gene. The length of the CDR3 is 16 residues. CDR1 is SGHRS, CDR2 YFSETQ, per germline. The CDR3, as DNA: TGCGCCAGCCGCCCAAGGCTAGCGGGGGACACCGGGGAGCTGTTTTTT. Protein product: CASRPRLAGDTGELFF.

In this sample, this clonotype turned up many times. V is TRBV12-3 or TRBV12-4 and J is TRBJ2-1, with 7 bases matching TRBD2. The CDR3 has 13 residues. The junction had 3 bases not matched to a gene; V was cut back by 6 bases and J by 4 bases. CDR3 amino acids: CASSGGTYNEQFF. DNA of the CDR3: TGTGCCAGCAGCGGGGGGACTTACAATGAGCAGTTCTTC.

DNA of the CDR3: TGCAGTGCTAGAGTTACTAGCAATCAGCCCCAGCATTTT. Protein product: CSARVTSNQPQHF. The J gene is TRBJ1-5, the V gene TRBV20-1; D not certain. Looked up from germline, CDR1 is DFQATT and CDR2 is SNEGSKA (reference sequence). V gave up 1 base and J gave up 0 bases, with 4 bases separating them. This CDR3 comprises 13 residues.

Remarks on this clonotype: In this CDR3 the conserved last residue, phenylalanine or tryptophan, is missing, so a read error is likely. The chain joins TRBV11-2 to TRBJ2-1; D unresolved. V was trimmed by 0 bases and J by 8 bases, leaving 11 bases between them. This CDR3 has 14 amino acids. Per germline, CDR1 SGHAT and CDR2 FQNNGV. In DNA form, the CDR3 reads TGTGCCAGCAGCTTAGAACTACTCGGAGATGAGCAGTTCTCC. It encodes CASSLELLGDEQFS.

This clonotype was detected only a few times. The genes are TRBV7-2 and TRBJ1-5; TRBD1 aligns across 7 bases. This CDR3 region has 13 residues. The germline CDR1 and CDR2 sequences are SGHTA and FQGNSA. With V trimmed by 5 bases and J by 6 bases, 4 bases remained unmatched. DNA of the CDR3: TGTGCCAGCAGCAACAGGGGAATTCAGCCCCAGCATTTT. Translation gives CASSNRGIQPQHF.

This rearrangement joins TRBV9 to TRBJ2-5, with D uncertain. The V end lost 3 bases, the J end lost 0 bases, and 12 bases lay between the germline ends. Germline values: CDR1 SGDLS, CDR2 YYNGEE. This CDR3 is built from 15 residues. The chain's CDR3 is CASSAGGQYQETQYF. The CDR3 coding sequence is TGTGCCAGCAGCGCCGGCGGTCAGTACCAAGAGACCCAGTACTTC. Supplemented by reference TRBV9 and TRBJ2-5, the full variable domain reads DSGVTQTPKHLITATGQRVTLRCSPRSGDLSVYWYQQSLDQGLQFLIQYYNGEERAKGNILERFSAQQFPDLHSELNLSSLELGDSALYFCASSAGGQYQETQYFGPGTRLLVL.

This chain uses TRBV7-6 with TRBJ2-3; weak D call: TRBD2 (5 bases). The CDR3 extends over 14 amino acids. Between the trimmed V and J ends, which lost 6 bases and 0 bases, there was a span of 10 bases. Germline V gives CDR1 SGHVS, CDR2 FNYEAQ. The DNA for the CDR3 is TGTGCCAGCAGACTACGGACTAGCACAGATACGCAGTATTTT. Translating gives CASRLRTSTDTQYF.

This clonotype was observed a few times. The rearrangement uses TRBV24-1 and TRBJ2-3; D is perhaps TRBD1 or TRBD2 (5 bases each). Germline CDR1 reads KGHDR; CDR2 reads SFDVKD. CDR3 length equals 16 residues. Trimming took 0 bases from V and 2 from J, leaving 11 bases between them. The CDR3 DNA is TGTGCCACCAGTGATTTGAGGGACCGGAACACAGATACGCAGTATTTT. This gives the protein CATSDLRDRNTDTQYF.

This sequence joins TRBV20-1 and TRBJ2-3, with 12 bases matching TRBD2. The V and J ends lost 7 bases and 6 bases, in that order; junction bases with no gene match: 8. In germline, CDR1 is DFQATT, CDR2 SNEGSKA (reference sequence). The CDR3 is 14 amino acids. The CDR3 nucleotides read TGCAGTGTCGAGACTAGCGGGAGATTCGATACGCAGTATTTT. This encodes CSVETSGRFDTQYF.

The V gene is TRBV7-2, the J gene TRBJ1-2; perhaps TRBD1 as D (5 bases). With 5 bases removed from V and 4 bases from J, the gap between germline ends came to 17 bases. The CDR3 sequence is 15 residues long. CDR1 is SGHTA, CDR2 FQGNSA, per germline. The CDR3 DNA follows: TGTGCCAGCAGCCCCGACTCGGGGCTTGGCTATGGCTACACCTTC. Translating it yields CASSPDSGLGYGYTF.

Ten or more counts support this clonotype. This chain joins TRBV12-3 or TRBV12-4 and TRBJ2-3; D is possibly TRBD1 or TRBD2 (5 bases each). Deletions cut 4 bases from V and 6 bases from J, with 8 bases between. The CDR3 runs to 12 residues. CDR3 region: CASSYGADTQYF. The DNA for the CDR3 is TGTGCCAGCAGTTACGGGGCTGATACGCAGTATTTT.

This clonotype was detected many times. The gene calls are TRBV20-1 and TRBJ2-3, with 12 bases lining up with TRBD2. The V and J ends lost 6 bases and 0 bases, in that order; junction bases with no gene match: 1. Germline CDR1 reads DFQATT; CDR2 reads SNEGSKA (reference sequence). This CDR3 spans 14 amino acids. CDR3 sequence: CSAGLAGSTDTQYF. CDR3 coding DNA: TGCAGTGCAGGACTAGCGGGGAGCACAGATACGCAGTATTTT.

The table lists this clonotype with a few counts. This chain uses TRBV3-1 with TRBJ1-1; D is unclear. Germline CDR1 is LGHDT and CDR2 is YNNKEL (reference sequence). The V end was cut by 5 bases, the J end by 0 bases, with 13 bases between. The CDR3 sequence is 15 residues long. CDR3 sequence (DNA): TGTGCCAGCAGCTACTCCGCGATTATGAACACTGAAGCTTTCTTT. Translated: CASSYSAIMNTEAFF. The entire variable domain, with the rest obtained from reference TRBV3-1 and TRBJ1-1, is as follows: DTAVSQTPKYLVTQMGNDKSIKCEQNLGHDTMYWYKQDSKKFLKIMFSYNNKELIINETVPNRFSPKSPDKAHLNLHINSLELGDSAVYFCASSYSAIMNTEAFFGQGTRLTVV.

The chain combines TRBV6-5 with TRBJ1-2, with 9 bases lining up with TRBD1. The CDR3 spans 15 residues. Per germline, CDR1 MNHEY and CDR2 SVGAGI. Trimming removed 3 bases from V and 2 bases from J; junction bases left unmatched: 4. CDR3 in amino acids: CASSYRGTGNYGYTF. DNA of the CDR3: TGTGCCAGCAGTTATCGTGGGACAGGGAACTATGGCTACACCTTC.

This clonotype was seen a handful of times. This chain connects TRBV20-1 to TRBJ2-1; D might be TRBD2 (6 bases). Germline values: CDR1 DFQATT, CDR2 SNEGSKA (reference sequence). The germline V and J ends were trimmed by 3 bases and 3 bases, with 15 bases remaining between them. CDR3 length equals 15 residues. The CDR3 region is CSASGGRGYYNEQFF. The CDR3, as DNA: TGCAGTGCTAGCGGGGGTCGAGGGTACTACAATGAGCAGTTCTTC.

The CDR3 region is CASSRISGRGYEQYF. CDR3 bases: TGTGCCAGCAGCAGAATTAGCGGGAGGGGTTACGAGCAGTACTTC. This chain links TRBV7-2 with TRBJ2-7; 11 nucleotides match TRBD2. The germline CDR1 and CDR2 sequences are SGHTA and FQGNSA. The V and J ends lost 5 bases and 4 bases, in that order; junction bases with no gene match: 7. The CDR3 extends over 15 amino acids.

The V and J genes are TRBV7-2 and TRBJ1-1; no clear D gene. CDR1 and CDR2 from the germline V gene are SGHTA and FQGNSA. Trimming removed 1 base at V and 7 bases at J, with 16 bases between. CDR3 size: 15 residues. The CDR3 reads CASSLVAGSDGEAFF. CDR3 nucleotides: TGTGCCAGCAGCTTAGTTGCGGGCTCCGATGGTGAAGCTTTCTTT.